One and the same sample provided the 16 T cell receptor beta chains below, sequenced in a study of T cell repertoires in cytomegalovirus infection. MiXCR, applied by TCRdb to the reads, yields one record per CDR3 protein. This sample has fewer than 550,000 distinct CDR3 sequences, with over 9% found just once. The sample comprised PBMCs. The receptors stem from a human donor in good health (CMV status not recorded). Some clones in this sample may be carry-over from other donors' samples.

This clonotype was detected ten times or more. The chain uses TRBV7-8 and TRBJ1-2, with 8 bases identical to TRBD1. V shed 2 bases, J shed 8 bases, and the junction held 13 bases outside the gene matches. CDR3 length equals 16 residues. CDR1 SGHVS and CDR2 FQNEAQ come from the germline V gene. The CDR3 here is CASSLYREQGERGYTF. CDR3 bases: TGTGCCAGCAGCTTATATCGGGAACAGGGGGAGAGAGGCTACACCTTC.

This clonotype was observed many times. The V gene is TRBV29-1, the J gene TRBJ2-3; TRBD1 matches at 8 bases. This CDR3 has 14 residues. Losses at the gene ends were 7 bases for V and 6 bases for J; bases not matched to a gene: 12. Looked up from germline, CDR1 is SQVTM and CDR2 is ANQGSEA. CDR3 amino acids: CSAASGTGDDTQYF. CDR3 DNA: TGCAGCGCAGCCTCCGGGACAGGTGACGATACGCAGTATTTT.

This clonotype was detected many times. CDR3 bases: TGTGCCAGCAGCTTCCAGGAGCACCTCTCCTACAATGAGCAGTTCTTC. Amino acid sequence: CASSFQEHLSYNEQFF. This chain joins TRBV7-6 and TRBJ2-1; D is undetermined. The CDR3 length is 16 residues. The ends were cut back, 3 bases at V and 0 bases at J, with 12 bases in the middle. Germline V lookup: CDR1 SGHVS, CDR2 FNYEAQ.

This chain connects TRBV12-3 or TRBV12-4 to TRBJ2-3, with 7 bases fitting TRBD1. V lost 8 bases and J lost 6; bases outside the gene matches: 11. The CDR3 extends over 14 amino acids. Written as DNA, the CDR3 is TGTGCCAGCTCTCCCCAGACAGGGCATGATACGCAGTATTTT. Residues: CASSPQTGHDTQYF.

The table lists this clonotype with many counts. The chain employs TRBV12-3 or TRBV12-4 and TRBJ1-4, with a tentative D call TRBD1 (5 bases). V lost 5 bases and J lost 4, with 11 bases in between. This CDR3 contains 14 residues. The CDR3 coding sequence is TGTGCCAGCAGTCTCGGGGGGGGTAATGAAAAACTGTTTTTT. Its translation is CASSLGGGNEKLFF.

This clonotype was detected ten times or more. This chain uses TRBV7-9 with TRBJ2-7; possibly TRBD2 for D (5 bases). The CDR3 is made up of 13 amino acids. The V gene's germline CDR1 is SEHNR and CDR2 FQNEAQ (reference sequence). The germline V and J ends were trimmed by 1 base and 7 bases, with 11 bases remaining between them. The CDR3 loop is CASSLGWAGEQYF. In DNA, the CDR3 is TGTGCCAGCAGCTTAGGGTGGGCGGGTGAGCAGTACTTC.

This clonotype was counted many times. This CDR3 reads CASSPRSATNEKLFF. The DNA for the CDR3 is TGTGCCAGTAGCCCGAGGAGTGCAACTAATGAAAAACTGTTTTTT. The chain links TRBV19 to TRBJ1-4; D gene ambiguous. The CDR3 length is 15 residues. V gave up 6 bases and J gave up 0 bases, with 11 bases separating them. Germline V gives CDR1 LNHDA, CDR2 SQIVND (reference sequence).

This clonotype was detected only a few times. V and J are TRBV2 and TRBJ2-3; D is unclear. The CDR3 is 13 amino acids. Trimming removed 6 bases from V and 2 bases from J, with 9 bases in between. CDR1 is SNHLY and CDR2 is FYNNEI in the germline V gene. CDR3 sequence reads: CASSGRATDTQYF. CDR3 bases: TGTGCCAGCAGCGGACGGGCCACAGATACGCAGTATTTT. Full variable domain (remainder filled in from reference TRBV2 and TRBJ2-3): EPEVTQTPSHQVTQMGQEVILRCVPISNHLYFYWYRQILGQKVEFLVSFYNNEISEKSEIFDDQFSVERPDGSNFTLKIRSTKLEDSAMYFCASSGRATDTQYFGPGTRLTVL.

Many counts were recorded for this clonotype. This sequence joins TRBV20-1 and TRBJ2-7, with 15 bases fitting TRBD2. This CDR3 contains 16 residues. Trimming took 1 base from V and 4 from J; bases not matched to a gene: 5. Looked up from germline, CDR1 is DFQATT and CDR2 is SNEGSKA (reference sequence). In nucleotides, the CDR3 is TGCAGTGCTAGAGCACCAGGGACTAGCGGGAGGTACGAGCAGTACTTC. As protein: CSARAPGTSGRYEQYF.

This clonotype came up many times. The chain links TRBV6-4 to TRBJ1-2; no clear D gene. In germline, CDR1 is MRHNA, CDR2 SNTAGT. The V end was cut by 6 bases, the J end by 0 bases, with 8 bases between. The CDR3 spans 13 residues. The CDR3 DNA sequence: TGTGCCAGCAGCAAGGGAGCTAACTATGGCTACACCTTC. The encoded protein is CASSKGANYGYTF.

This clonotype was recorded at least ten times. V usage is TRBV28 and J usage is TRBJ2-7; 8 bases fit TRBD1. Looked up from germline, CDR1 is MDHEN and CDR2 is SYDVKM. This CDR3 contains 12 residues. V dropped 10 bases and J dropped 2; count of bases not matched to a gene: 4. The CDR3 bases are TGTGCCATCGGACAGGGCGCCTACGAGCAGTACTTC. Its protein product is CAIGQGAYEQYF.

The J gene is TRBJ1-5, the V gene TRBV3-1; 7 bases align to TRBD1. J lost 7 bases, V lost 0 bases, and 15 bases had no gene match. The germline CDR1 and CDR2 sequences are LGHDT and YNNKEL (reference sequence). The CDR3 extends over 18 amino acids. CDR3 bases: TGTGCCAGCAGCCAAGATCCCGCGGCAAGGGGGCGCGAGCAGCCCCAGCATTTT. It is translated as CASSQDPAARGREQPQHF.

This clonotype was seen ten or more times. The chain joins TRBV7-2 to TRBJ2-7, with 8 bases identical to TRBD1. CDR3 length: 14 amino acids. The germline V gene encodes CDR1 SGHTA and CDR2 FQGNSA. The trim removed 2 bases at V and 5 bases at J, leaving 5 bases unmatched. The CDR3 DNA is TGTGCCAGCAGCTTACAGGGGGCAGGCGACGAGCAGTACTTC. Translation gives CASSLQGAGDEQYF.

The chain is built from TRBV18 and TRBJ1-2, with 7 bases lining up with TRBD1. CDR3 length equals 15 residues. Trimming took 2 bases from V and 11 from J; bases not matched to a gene: 14. The germline V gene has CDR1 KGHSH and CDR2 LQKENI. CDR3 coding DNA: TGTGCCAGCTCACCAATTCCGGGACAGATTTACTTTTACACCTTC. This sequence encodes CASSPIPGQIYFYTF.

This clonotype was detected many times. The chain joins TRBV6-1 to TRBJ2-7; possible D gene TRBD2, 5 bases. This CDR3 contains 14 residues. V lost 6 bases and J 0 bases, leaving 12 bases between the germline ends. Germline loops: CDR1 MNHNS, CDR2 SASEGT. The CDR3 DNA reads TGTGCCAGCAGGGAGACGGGGAGCTCCTACGAGCAGTACTTC. Encoded protein: CASRETGSSYEQYF.

This clonotype appeared a few times. V usage is TRBV30 and J usage is TRBJ1-6; D is perhaps TRBD1 (5 bases). Looked up from germline, CDR1 is GTSNPN and CDR2 is SVGIG (reference sequence). Trimming took off 1 base at V and 8 bases at J, with 15 bases between the two ends. The CDR3 spans 15 residues. This CDR3 is CAWSAEQGGYSPLHF. The CDR3 DNA reads TGTGCCTGGAGTGCAGAGCAGGGAGGTTATTCACCCCTCCACTTT.